This entry describes one T cell receptor (beta chain). What it recognizes is unknown. PCR involved 60 Vbeta and 13 Jbeta primers. Clones were sequenced by immunoSEQ multiplex PCR, and TCRdb holds only the in-frame ones, with some missing. The sample lists 150,000 to 200,000 clones; approximately 85% were seen once. These data come from a study of cytomegalovirus exposure and HLA in healthy donors. Notes on the study in general: Cytomegalovirus status was reportedly diagnosed by the classifier with high specificity and sensitivity.

The CDR3 extends over 13 amino acids. Germline loops: CDR1 SGHNT, CDR2 YYREEE (reference sequence). This clonotype was obtained from a woman between 45 and 65 years old in good health and CMV-seronegative. What was sequenced was PBMCs. The chain links TRBV5-4 to TRBJ2-5; D gene unclear. The J call may be wrong; the DNA end is better matched by TRBJ2-7. The CDR3 bases are TGTGCCAGCAGCTTGGGCGAGGCCTACGAGCAGTACTTC. Translated: CASSLGEAYEQYF.